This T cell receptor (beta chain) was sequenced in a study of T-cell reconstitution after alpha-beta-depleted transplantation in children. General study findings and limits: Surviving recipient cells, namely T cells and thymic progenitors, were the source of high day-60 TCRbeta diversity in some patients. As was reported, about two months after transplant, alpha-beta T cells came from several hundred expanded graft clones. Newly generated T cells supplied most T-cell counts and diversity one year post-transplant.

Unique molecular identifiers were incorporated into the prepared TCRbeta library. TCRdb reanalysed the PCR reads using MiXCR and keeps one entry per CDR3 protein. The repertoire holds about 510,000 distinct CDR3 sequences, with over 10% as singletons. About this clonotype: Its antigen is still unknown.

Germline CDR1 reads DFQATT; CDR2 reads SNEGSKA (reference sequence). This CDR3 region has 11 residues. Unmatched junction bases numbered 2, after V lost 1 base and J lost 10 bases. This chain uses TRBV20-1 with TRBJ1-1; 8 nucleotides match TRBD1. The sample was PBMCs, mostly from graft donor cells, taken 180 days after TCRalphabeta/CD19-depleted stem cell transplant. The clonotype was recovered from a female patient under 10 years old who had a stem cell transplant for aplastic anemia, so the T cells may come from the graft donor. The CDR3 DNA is TGCAGTGCTAGAGCGGGGACAGGAGCTTTCTTT. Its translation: CSARAGTGAFF.